The sequence of this TCR beta chain was determined in a study of cytomegalovirus exposure and HLA in healthy donors. General study results and limits: A later analysis reportedly identified an Asian-associated ancestry cluster as carrying fewer N-insertions than the approximately 710-donor mean.

Researchers ran the PCR with 60 Vbeta and 13 Jbeta primers. TCRdb's copy holds only in-frame clones and misses some; the assay was immunoSEQ multiplex PCR. The data hold around 300,000 clones, with just over 70% observed a single time. The CDR3 totals 10 residues. Germline V lookup: CDR1 SEHNR, CDR2 FQNEAQ (reference sequence). A remark on this clone: No antigen is known for it. Its ends do not fully match the called genes, so a read error is possible.

The sequenced sample consisted of PBMCs. The receptor was derived from a female donor in good health and CMV-seronegative. The chain combines TRBV7-9 with TRBJ2-7; D call uncertain. The CDR3 DNA reads TGTTCCAGCAGCTCGGGCGAGCAGTACTTC. Its translation is CSSSSGEQYF.